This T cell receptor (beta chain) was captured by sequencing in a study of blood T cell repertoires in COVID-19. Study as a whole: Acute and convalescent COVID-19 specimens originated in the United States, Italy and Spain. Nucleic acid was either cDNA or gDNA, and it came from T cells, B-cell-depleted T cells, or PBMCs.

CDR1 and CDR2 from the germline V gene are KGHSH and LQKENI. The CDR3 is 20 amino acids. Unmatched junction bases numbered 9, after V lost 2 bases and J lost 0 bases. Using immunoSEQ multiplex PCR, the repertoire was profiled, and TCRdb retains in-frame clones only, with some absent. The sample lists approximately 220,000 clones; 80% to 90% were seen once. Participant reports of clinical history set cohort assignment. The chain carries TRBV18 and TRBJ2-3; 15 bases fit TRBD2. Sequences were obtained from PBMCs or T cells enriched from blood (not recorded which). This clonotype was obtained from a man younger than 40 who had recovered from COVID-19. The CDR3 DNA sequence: TGTGCCAGCTCACCAAGGGGAAGCGGGACTAGCGGGAGGAGCACAGATACGCAGTATTTT. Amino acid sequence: CASSPRGSGTSGRSTDTQYF.